The 29 T cell receptor beta chains below were found in one sample sequenced in a study of PD-1 blockade in classical Hodgkin lymphoma. Libraries were prepared by immunoSEQ multiplex PCR; TCRdb keeps only in-frame clonotypes and omits some of them. The table has roughly 20,000 clones, 80% to 90% seen once. The sample's time point: newly diagnosed, previously untreated cHL patient sample. Thawed PBMCs were the source of CD8+ T cells, obtained through magnetic negative selection. The sample consisted of CD8+ T cells from blood. The receptor source for this set is a human donor with classical Hodgkin lymphoma.

This chain links TRBV29-1 with TRBJ1-3; weak D call: TRBD1 (6 bases). With 2 bases removed from V and 0 bases from J, the gap between germline ends came to 11 bases. The germline V gene has CDR1 SQVTM and CDR2 ANQGSEA. This CDR3 has 15 residues. The CDR3 is CSVESRGPSGNTIYF. The CDR3 nucleotides are TGCAGCGTTGAAAGCAGGGGCCCCTCTGGAAACACCATATATTTT. Filled out from reference TRBV29-1 and TRBJ1-3, the complete variable domain reads SAVISQKPSRDICQRGTSLTIQCQVDSQVTMMFWYRQQPGQSLTLIATANQGSEATYESGFVIDKFPISRPNLTFSTLTVSNMSPEDSSIYLCSVESRGPSGNTIYFGEGSWLTVV.

The genes are TRBV6-1 and TRBJ1-5; D perhaps matches TRBD1 (5 bases). Between the trimmed V and J ends, which lost 6 bases and 0 bases, there was a span of 12 bases. Germline-derived CDR1 and CDR2 are MNHNS and SASEGT. The CDR3 is 15 amino acids. The CDR3 DNA reads as TGTGCCAGCAGACCGGACACCTATAGCAATCAGCCCCAGCATTTT. It is translated as CASRPDTYSNQPQHF.

The V and J genes are TRBV29-1 and TRBJ1-3, with D possibly matching TRBD1 (5 bases). V was shortened by 6 bases and J by 0 bases, with 21 bases between the two germline ends. This CDR3 contains 17 residues. In germline, CDR1 is SQVTM, CDR2 ANQGSEA. CDR3 in DNA: TGCAGCGTAGCAGGATCGAGGGACTACCTCTCTGGAAACACCATATATTTT. Protein: CSVAGSRDYLSGNTIYF.

This clone occurred once. The chain employs TRBV28 and TRBJ1-1; weak D call: TRBD1 (6 bases). The CDR3 is 20 amino acids. Trimming removed 3 bases at V and 2 bases at J, with 28 bases between. Per germline, CDR1 MDHEN and CDR2 SYDVKM. For the CDR3, the DNA is TGTGCCAGCAGTTTTCTCGCAGACAACCAGGGGAGGAAAGTTAACACTGAAGCTTTCTTT. This codes for CASSFLADNQGRKVNTEAFF. Together with reference TRBV28 and TRBJ1-1, the CDR3 gives the full variable domain: DVKVTQSSRYLVKRTGEKVFLECVQDMDHENMFWYRQDPGLGLRLIYFSYDVKMKEKGDIPEGYSVSREKKERFSLILESASTNQTSMYLCASSFLADNQGRKVNTEAFFGQGTRLTVV.

This rearrangement joins TRBV10-1 to TRBJ2-1, with 9 bases matching TRBD2. Germline CDR1 WNHNN, CDR2 SYGVQD (reference sequence). V shed 3 bases and J 9 bases; nucleotides not matched to a gene: 6. This CDR3 is built from 14 residues. CDR3 protein: CASSDPAGGIEQFF. The CDR3, as DNA: TGCGCCAGCAGTGATCCAGCGGGAGGAATTGAGCAGTTCTTC.

The chain has TRBV2 and TRBJ2-3, with 9 positions matching TRBD1. V was clipped by 8 bases and J by 0 bases; unmatched bases: 3. This CDR3 has 14 amino acids. Looked up from germline, CDR1 is SNHLY and CDR2 is FYNNEI. This CDR3 reads CASSGTGSTDTQYF. CDR3 DNA: TGTGCCAGCTCCGGGACAGGGAGCACAGATACGCAGTATTTT.

The chain recombines TRBV27 with TRBJ2-1, with 9 bases fitting TRBD2. The J segment lost 3 bases and the V segment lost 0 bases, leaving 9 bases of the junction unmatched. Germline lookup yields CDR1 MNHEY and CDR2 SMNVEV (reference sequence). This CDR3 has 18 residues. This CDR3 reads CASSLSVRAGGYYNEQFF. The DNA for the CDR3 is TGTGCCAGCAGTTTATCGGTACGGGCGGGAGGGTACTACAATGAGCAGTTCTTC.

This chain connects TRBV4-3 to TRBJ2-3; 9 bases line up with TRBD2. After removal of 0 bases from V and 4 bases from J, the junction contained 2 bases not matched to a gene. Germline V lookup: CDR1 LGHNA, CDR2 YSLEER. This CDR3 has 15 amino acids. CDR3 coding DNA: TGCGCCAGCAGCCAAGAGCGGGGGGGGGCAGATACGCAGTATTTT. The encoded protein is CASSQERGGADTQYF.

This chain connects TRBV18 to TRBJ2-5, with TRBD1 matching 9 bases. J was trimmed by 4 bases and V by 4 bases; bases with no gene match: 4. The CDR3 has 14 amino acids. CDR1 and CDR2 (germline): KGHSH, LQKENI. CDR3 sequence: CASSRTGERETQYF. The CDR3 DNA reads TGTGCCAGCTCACGGACAGGGGAGCGAGAGACCCAGTACTTC.

The chain is built from TRBV28 and TRBJ2-7; TRBD1 or TRBD2 may be the D gene (5 bases each). Germline V gene data show CDR1 as MDHEN and CDR2 as SYDVKM. V was pared by 2 bases and J by 2 bases, with 13 bases between. The CDR3 runs 15 residues. CDR3 sequence: CASSLTGTLAYEQYF. The CDR3 DNA reads as TGTGCCAGCAGTTTAACCGGGACCCTGGCCTACGAGCAGTACTTC.

The chain employs TRBV5-4 and TRBJ1-5; D gene ambiguous. With 4 bases removed from V and 3 bases from J, the gap between germline ends came to 11 bases. The CDR3 loop spans 14 amino acids. In germline, CDR1 is SGHNT, CDR2 YYREEE (reference sequence). The CDR3, as DNA: TGTGCCAGCAGCCTACAAGGGTTCAATCAGCCCCAGCATTTT. Translated: CASSLQGFNQPQHF.

The CDR3 reads CASNYMGLQNTEAFF. CDR3 in DNA: TGTGCCAGCAATTACATGGGGCTCCAGAACACTGAAGCTTTCTTT. The chain employs TRBV5-4 and TRBJ1-1, with D maybe TRBD1 (5 bases). V dropped 6 bases and J dropped 1 base, with 16 bases sitting between them. The CDR3 contains 15 residues. The V gene's germline CDR1 is SGHNT and CDR2 YYREEE (reference sequence).

This chain uses TRBV30 with TRBJ2-7, with D maybe TRBD1 (6 bases). The CDR3 is 13 residues long. Germline V gene lookup returns CDR1 GTSNPN and CDR2 SVGIG (reference sequence). V lost 1 base, J lost 2 bases, and 9 bases lay in between. The CDR3 DNA is TGTGCCTGGAGTGGGACAGTTCCCTACGAGCAGTACTTC. Its protein product is CAWSGTVPYEQYF.

CDR3 in amino acids: CASSESSGGIDTQYF. For the CDR3, the DNA is TGTGCCAGCAGTGAATCTAGCGGGGGGATAGATACGCAGTATTTT. J is TRBJ2-3 and V is TRBV6-1; TRBD2 matches at 11 bases. The CDR3 has 15 amino acids. The junction had 3 bases not matched to a gene; V was cut back by 2 bases and J by 5 bases. Per the germline V gene, CDR1 is MNHNS and CDR2 is SASEGT.

Here the CDR3 reads CASSHPGQGEGINQPQHF. CDR3 DNA sequence: TGCGCCAGCAGCCACCCGGGACAGGGAGAAGGAATTAATCAGCCCCAGCATTTT. The chain has TRBV4-1 and TRBJ1-5; 9 bases agree with TRBD1. Germline CDR1 reads MGHRA; CDR2 reads YSYEKL. This CDR3 region has 18 residues. Trimming removed 3 bases from V and 4 bases from J; junction bases left unmatched: 13.

The chain carries TRBV27 and TRBJ1-5; D unresolved. The V end was cut by 5 bases, the J end by 7 bases, with 18 bases between. There are 15 residues in the CDR3. The germline CDR1 and CDR2 sequences are MNHEY and SMNVEV (reference sequence). The CDR3 DNA sequence: TGTGCCAGCAGTCAGTGGACCCCGGTAGGGCAGCCCCAGCATTTT. It yields the protein CASSQWTPVGQPQHF.

The chain has TRBV4-1 and TRBJ1-1; 7 bases are shared with TRBD1. Trimming took 0 bases from V and 2 from J; bases not matched to a gene: 3. The CDR3 spans 15 residues. Per germline, CDR1 MGHRA and CDR2 YSYEKL. The CDR3 is CASSQERGLNTEAFF. The DNA of the CDR3 is TGCGCCAGCAGCCAAGAAAGGGGGCTTAACACTGAAGCTTTCTTT.

V usage is TRBV7-6 and J usage is TRBJ2-2; D might be TRBD1 (6 bases). CDR1 is SGHVS, CDR2 FNYEAQ, per germline. V lost 5 bases, J lost 5 bases, and 18 bases lay in between. The CDR3 sequence is 16 residues long. The CDR3, as DNA: TGTGCCAGCAGCGTCTACCTCAGGGGCGGGACCGGGGAGCTGTTTTTT. Its translation is CASSVYLRGGTGELFF.

The J gene is TRBJ2-3, the V gene TRBV2; 9 nucleotides line up with TRBD2. V gave up 8 bases and J gave up 4 bases; unmatched junction bases: 13. This CDR3 is 16 amino acids long. Per the germline V gene, CDR1 is SNHLY and CDR2 is FYNNEI. The DNA for the CDR3 is TGTGCCAGCGCCGATTCATCCGGGACTAGCCCAGATACGCAGTATTTT. It specifies CASADSSGTSPDTQYF.

V usage is TRBV5-6 and J usage is TRBJ2-3; tentative D call: TRBD1 (5 bases). V was trimmed by 0 bases and J by 4 bases, leaving 9 bases between them. The CDR3 loop spans 14 amino acids. Per germline, CDR1 SGHDT and CDR2 YYEEEE. CDR3 in amino acids: CASSLAAGPDTQYF. The DNA for the CDR3 is TGTGCCAGCAGCTTGGCGGCAGGGCCAGATACGCAGTATTTT.

The CDR3 protein is CASSQGLGLGNTIYF. The CDR3 DNA reads TGTGCCAGCAGCCAGGGCCTTGGCCTAGGAAACACCATATATTTT. The chain has TRBV7-9 and TRBJ1-3, with a weak D call TRBD1 (5 bases). V shed 5 bases and J shed 4 bases, with 15 bases lying between them. Germline CDR1 and CDR2: SEHNR and FQNEAQ (reference sequence). The CDR3 contains 15 residues.

The chain couples TRBV5-6 to TRBJ2-7; perhaps TRBD1 as D (5 bases). The germline V gene encodes CDR1 SGHDT and CDR2 YYEEEE. The V gene lost 0 bases and the J gene lost 7 bases, with 17 bases spanning the gap. This CDR3 has 15 amino acids. The CDR3 spells CASSLGPQGIREQYF. In DNA form, the CDR3 reads TGTGCCAGCAGCTTGGGACCCCAGGGAATAAGGGAGCAGTACTTC.

The V call is TRBV12-5, the J call TRBJ1-2, with TRBD1 matching over 7 bases. V lost 2 bases and J lost 4; bases outside the gene matches: 7. CDR1 and CDR2 from the germline V gene are LGHNT and FRNRAP. The CDR3 runs 15 residues. The CDR3 reads CASGLPDGDSYGYTF. The CDR3, as DNA: TGTGCTAGTGGTTTGCCGGACGGGGACAGCTATGGCTACACCTTC.

The chain joins TRBV7-6 to TRBJ1-6; 8 nucleotides match TRBD1. Germline V gives CDR1 SGHVS, CDR2 FNYEAQ. The CDR3 sequence is 16 residues long. The V segment lost 2 bases and the J segment 6 bases; nucleotides outside the gene matches: 6. The CDR3 loop reads CASSLLGGQVNSPLHF. DNA of the CDR3: TGTGCCAGCAGCTTACTTGGGGGACAGGTTAATTCACCCCTCCACTTT.

V and J are TRBV4-3 and TRBJ2-3, with D unresolved. This CDR3 region has 14 residues. Germline CDR1 is LGHNA and CDR2 is YSLEER. V lost 4 bases and J lost 3, with 11 bases in between. This CDR3 reads CASSLFGRTDTQYF. The CDR3 nucleotides read TGCGCCAGCAGCCTTTTTGGTCGGACAGATACGCAGTATTTT.

The rearrangement links TRBV7-2 to TRBJ2-7; D unclear. Trimming cost V 5 bases and J 2 bases, with 16 bases left between them. The CDR3 length is 15 residues. Germline V gives CDR1 SGHTA, CDR2 FQGNSA. CDR3 nucleotide sequence: TGTGCCAGCAGCCCCCAGTGGAGCCCTGCCTACGAGCAGTACTTC. It yields the protein CASSPQWSPAYEQYF.

The CDR3, as DNA: TGTGCCAGCAGTTACTCGTTAGGACAGGACCCTTTAGCCAAAAACATTCAGTACTTC. This gives the protein CASSYSLGQDPLAKNIQYF. This rearrangement joins TRBV6-7 to TRBJ2-4, with 7 bases aligning to TRBD1. TRBV6-7 is filed as an ORF, its function uncertain. There are 19 residues in the CDR3. V was clipped by 0 bases and J by 0 bases; unmatched bases: 11.

The chain joins TRBV6-1 to TRBJ1-1; perhaps TRBD1 as D (5 bases). Trimming shortened V by 2 bases and J by 2 bases, and 9 bases separated the two germline ends. CDR3 length: 14 residues. Germline CDR1 is MNHNS and CDR2 is SASEGT. The CDR3 DNA sequence: TGTGCCAGCAGTGAAACGGGGCGAAACACTGAAGCTTTCTTT. Amino acids: CASSETGRNTEAFF.

This chain connects TRBV4-1 to TRBJ2-5, with TRBD2 identical over 13 bases. This CDR3 has 16 amino acids. Germline CDR1 is MGHRA and CDR2 is YSYEKL. J gave up 4 bases and V 5 bases, and 7 bases lay outside the gene matches. In DNA, the CDR3 is TGCGCCAGCAGCAAACCGGGACTAGCGGGAACAGAGACCCAGTACTTC. Protein: CASSKPGLAGTETQYF.